This paragraph reports one T cell receptor beta chain. Its antigen is undetermined. The data belong to a study of post-analysis software for immune sequencing data. In the study overall: Relapsing-remitting, secondary progressive and progressive-relapsing courses of multiple sclerosis were included.

Findings and limits, study-wide: Four to six TRBV segments, including TRBV5-6, TRBV5-1 and TRBV20-1, were more frequent in patients than controls.

The TCR beta cDNA libraries carried unique molecular identifiers. Input of about 0.9 to 10 million T cells yielded roughly 530,000 cDNA molecules. A single record per CDR3 protein comes from TCRdb applying MiXCR to the PCR reads. The data hold 600,000 to 750,000 distinct CDR3 sequences, with 55% to 60% observed a single time. The V gene's germline CDR1 is SGHRS and CDR2 YFSETQ. The CDR3 extends over 17 amino acids. Trimming shortened V by 1 base and J by 7 bases, and 23 bases separated the two germline ends. The J gene is TRBJ1-2, the V gene TRBV5-1; TRBD1 might be the D (6 bases). Material: blood. The sequence derives from a girl aged 2 to 9 with multiple sclerosis. The CDR3 coding sequence is TGCGCCAGCAGCTTGATGGAGGGGGAGCTGGGAGCGACTGGCTACACCTTC. Translating gives CASSLMEGELGATGYTF.